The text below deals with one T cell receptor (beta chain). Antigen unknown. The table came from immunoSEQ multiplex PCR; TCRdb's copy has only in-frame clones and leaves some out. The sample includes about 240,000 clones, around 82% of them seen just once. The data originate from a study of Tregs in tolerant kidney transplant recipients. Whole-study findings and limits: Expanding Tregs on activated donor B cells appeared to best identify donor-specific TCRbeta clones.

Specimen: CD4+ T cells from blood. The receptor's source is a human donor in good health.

For the CDR3, the DNA is TGCGCCAGCAGCTTTCTCTCAGCGGGGCCCGAGCAGTACTTC. This encodes CASSFLSAGPEQYF. The rearrangement joins TRBV5-1 to TRBJ2-7; TRBD2 matches at 7 bases. V was clipped by 2 bases and J by 6 bases; unmatched bases: 8. CDR1 SGHRS and CDR2 YFSETQ come from the germline V gene. The CDR3 runs to 14 residues.